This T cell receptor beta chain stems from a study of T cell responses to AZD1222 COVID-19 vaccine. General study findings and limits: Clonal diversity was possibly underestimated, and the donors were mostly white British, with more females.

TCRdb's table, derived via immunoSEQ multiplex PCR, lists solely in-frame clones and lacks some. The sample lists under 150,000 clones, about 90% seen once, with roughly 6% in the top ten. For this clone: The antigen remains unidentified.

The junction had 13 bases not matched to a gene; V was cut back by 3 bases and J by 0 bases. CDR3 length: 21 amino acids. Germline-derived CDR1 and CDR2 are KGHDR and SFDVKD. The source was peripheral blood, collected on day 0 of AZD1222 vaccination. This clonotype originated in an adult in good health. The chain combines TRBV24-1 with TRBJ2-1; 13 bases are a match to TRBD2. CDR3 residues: CATSDPRGSWTSGSSYNEQFF. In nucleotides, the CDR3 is TGTGCCACCAGTGATCCCCGGGGCTCTTGGACTAGCGGGAGCTCCTACAATGAGCAGTTCTTC.